The rows below give T cell receptor beta chains drawn from one sample of a study of T cells in localized non-small cell lung cancer. Sequenced by immunoSEQ multiplex PCR; TCRdb stores in-frame clones only, minus some. The top ten hold roughly 13% of the sample, which has approximately 250 clones, less than 25% seen once. The starting material was lung tumor tissue, obtained before any cancer treatment. The source is a male donor older than 55 with stage II lung adenocarcinoma. Each CDR3 is given with its conserved first and last residue. The D gene is left open where the match is weak. Some rows have no size entry. The others give once, few or many, or a class for an expanded clone.

CASSVGAGRNTEAFF,TGTGCCAGCAGCGTAGGCGCAGGCAGAAACACTGAAGCTTTCTTT,.,.,TRBV9,TRBJ1-1
CASSLSAGGSMENGYTF,TGTGCCAGCAGCTTATCGGCAGGGGGCAGTATGGAGAATGGCTACACCTTC,.,TRBD1,TRBV11-3,TRBJ1-2
CASNNPDRFNEKLFF,TGTGCCAGCAATAACCCGGACAGGTTTAATGAAAAACTGTTTTTT,.,TRBD1,TRBV28,TRBJ1-4
CASSLGLGGLSGNTIYF,TGTGCCAGCAGCTTGGGGTTAGGGGGACTATCTGGAAACACCATATATTTT,.,.,TRBV11-3,TRBJ1-3
CAHQRRSNYGYTF,TGTGCCCACCAACGGCGGTCTAACTATGGCTACACCTTC,.,.,TRBV30,TRBJ1-2
CASSVQSSAEQYF,TGTGCCAGCAGCGTTCAGTCGTCCGCCGAGCAGTACTTC,.,.,TRBV2,TRBJ2-7
CAWSTGWETQYF,TGTGCCTGGAGTACAGGGTGGGAGACCCAGTACTTC,few,.,TRBV30,TRBJ2-5
CASSLDLAAHGGYTF,TGTGCCAGCAGCTTAGATCTGGCAGCACACGGCGGCTACACCTTC,.,.,TRBV11-3,TRBJ1-2
CASSIVRPYNGNTIYF,TGTGCCAGTAGTATAGTCCGACCCTACAATGGAAACACCATATATTTT,.,.,TRBV19,TRBJ1-3
CASSTLTGPMRNEQFF,TGTGCCAGCAGCACCCTGACAGGCCCGATGCGCAATGAGCAGTTCTTC,.,.,TRBV11-3,TRBJ2-1
CASTKQGYGYTF,TGTGCCAGCACCAAACAGGGCTATGGCTACACCTTC,large,.,TRBV6-8,TRBJ1-2
CATSGPSWEQYF,TGTGCCACCTCGGGACCCTCCTGGGAGCAGTACTTC,.,.,TRBV6-8,TRBJ2-7
CASYDGYEQYF,TGTGCCAGTTACGATGGGTACGAGCAGTACTTC,.,.,TRBV19,TRBJ2-7
CASLPAGAETQYF,TGTGCCTCCCTTCCAGCGGGAGCAGAGACCCAGTACTTC,few,TRBD2,TRBV19,TRBJ2-5
CARLTGRSSGANVLTF,TGTGCCAGATTGACAGGGCGCTCCTCTGGGGCCAACGTCCTGACTTTC,hyperexpanded,TRBD1,TRBV9,TRBJ2-6